What follows describes a single T cell receptor beta chain. The sample is drawn from a study of blood T cell repertoires in COVID-19. With V trimmed by 5 bases and J by 1 base, 2 bases remained unmatched. The CDR3 runs to 14 residues. Germline V gene lookup returns CDR1 SGHTA and CDR2 FQGNSA. Repertoires were generated with immunoSEQ multiplex PCR, while TCRdb's copy carries only in-frame clones and drops some. Among roughly 180,000 clones listed, roughly 79% were seen once. The rearrangement links TRBV7-2 to TRBJ2-3; 8 bases are a match to TRBD1. The origin of this receptor is a man aged 55 to 70 with active or convalescent COVID-19. The sample consisted of peripheral blood. The chain's CDR3 is CASSQGAGTDTQYF. The DNA for the CDR3 is TGTGCCAGCAGCCAGGGGGCTGGCACAGATACGCAGTATTTT.